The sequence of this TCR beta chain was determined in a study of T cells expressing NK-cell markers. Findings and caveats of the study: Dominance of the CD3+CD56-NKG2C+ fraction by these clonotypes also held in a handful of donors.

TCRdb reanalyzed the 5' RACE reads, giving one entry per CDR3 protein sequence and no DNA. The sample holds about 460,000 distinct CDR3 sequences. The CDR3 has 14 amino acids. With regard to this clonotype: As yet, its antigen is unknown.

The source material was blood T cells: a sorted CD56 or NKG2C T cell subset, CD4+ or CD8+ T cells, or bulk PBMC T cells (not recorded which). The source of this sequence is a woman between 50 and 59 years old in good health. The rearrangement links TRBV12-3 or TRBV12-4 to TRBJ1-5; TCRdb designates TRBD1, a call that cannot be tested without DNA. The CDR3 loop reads CASSPDRVGQPQHF.